The 27 T cell receptor beta chains reported below all come from one sample, sequenced in a study of T cells in Graves' hyperthyroidism and ophthalmopathy. Amplified TCR beta CDR3 regions came from RNA transcripts. HTBI primers were the set used in a first-round RT-PCR of the TCR CDR3. TCRdb used MiXCR to reprocess the multiplex PCR reads, holding one entry per CDR3 protein. This table holds nearly 250,000 distinct CDR3 sequences, approximately 23% found once. The material sequenced was blood. The receptors originated from a woman aged 40 to 55 with Graves' ophthalmopathy.

This clonotype was detected ten times or more. The V call is TRBV6-5, the J call TRBJ2-7; 9 nucleotides line up with TRBD2. CDR1 and CDR2 from the germline V gene are MNHEY and SVGAGI. The CDR3 is 14 residues long. V lost 5 bases, J lost 1 base, and 3 bases stayed unmatched. The CDR3 nucleotides read TGTGCCAGCAGTACGACTAGCGGTTCCTACGAGCAGTACTTC. Translating gives CASSTTSGSYEQYF.

This clonotype has at least ten counts. This chain joins TRBV12-3 or TRBV12-4 and TRBJ2-2; 7 bases are shared with TRBD2. The CDR3 extends over 11 amino acids. V dropped 8 bases and J dropped 6; count of bases not matched to a gene: 0. The CDR3 spells CASAGAGELFF. The CDR3 nucleotides read TGTGCCAGCGCGGGGGCCGGGGAGCTGTTTTTT.

There are many counts of this clonotype. This chain connects TRBV7-9 to TRBJ1-2; 8 bases agree with TRBD1. V lost 1 base, J lost 6 bases, and 7 bases stayed unmatched. The CDR3 is 15 amino acids. Germline V gene lookup returns CDR1 SEHNR and CDR2 FQNEAQ (reference sequence). CDR3 loop: CASSLETGEKNGYTF. CDR3 bases: TGTGCCAGCAGCTTAGAGACAGGGGAGAAAAATGGCTACACCTTC.

This clonotype was recorded at least ten times. This chain connects TRBV28 to TRBJ2-5, with D tentatively TRBD1 (5 bases). There are 13 residues in the CDR3. The V end was cut by 6 bases, the J end by 3 bases, with 11 bases between. The V gene's germline CDR1 is MDHEN and CDR2 SYDVKM. The CDR3 is CASRAPGKETQYF. CDR3 DNA: TGTGCCAGCAGAGCCCCAGGGAAAGAGACCCAGTACTTC.

This clonotype was recorded many times. This rearrangement joins TRBV2 to TRBJ2-7; D possibly matches TRBD1 or TRBD2 (5 bases each). V dropped 7 bases and J dropped 0 bases, with 13 bases sitting between them. This CDR3 comprises 14 residues. Germline-derived CDR1 and CDR2 are SNHLY and FYNNEI. The CDR3 protein is CASNRGGSSYEQYF. The CDR3 nucleotides are TGTGCCAGCAATCGGGGCGGAAGCTCCTACGAGCAGTACTTC.

This clonotype was detected ten times or more. The gene calls are TRBV10-2 and TRBJ1-1, with D uncertain. CDR1 is WSHSY, CDR2 SAAADI, per germline. V dropped 7 bases and J dropped 4 bases, with 10 bases sitting between them. The CDR3 extends over 12 amino acids. CDR3 coding DNA: TGCGCCAGCATTTTATCGGGCACTGAAGCTTTCTTT. Amino acids: CASILSGTEAFF.

This clonotype was detected many times. The gene calls are TRBV5-1 and TRBJ1-6; no clear D. Trimming removed 0 bases from V and 9 bases from J, with 13 bases in between. This CDR3 has 15 residues. Germline V lookup: CDR1 SGHRS, CDR2 YFSETQ. The CDR3 DNA sequence: TGCGCCAGCAGCTTGGAAAACCGGGAAGCTTCACCCCTCCACTTT. Amino acid sequence: CASSLENREASPLHF. The whole variable domain, remainder taken from reference TRBV5-1 and TRBJ1-6, is KAGVTQTPRYLIKTRGQQVTLSCSPISGHRSVSWYQQTPGQGLQFLFEYFSETQRNKGNFPGRFSGRQFSNSRSEMNVSTLELGDSALYLCASSLENREASPLHFGNGTRLTVT.

This clonotype came up many times. The CDR3 bases are TGTGCCAGCATTCGTACAGGGGGCACCTACGAGCAGTACTTC. It codes for CASIRTGGTYEQYF. The chain couples TRBV27 to TRBJ2-7; 9 bases agree with TRBD1. The V gene's germline CDR1 is MNHEY and CDR2 SMNVEV (reference sequence). The junction had 6 bases not matched to a gene; V was cut back by 7 bases and J by 2 bases. The CDR3 covers 14 residues.

Ten or more counts support this clonotype. The chain employs TRBV7-8 and TRBJ1-5; D not certain. The CDR3 sequence is 15 residues long. Trimming shortened V by 5 bases and J by 2 bases, and 13 bases separated the two germline ends. The germline CDR1 and CDR2 sequences are SGHVS and FQNEAQ. CDR3 DNA sequence: TGTGCCAGCAGCCCACAAGGGAGGGGCAATCAGCCCCAGCATTTT. This codes for CASSPQGRGNQPQHF.

This clonotype has at least ten counts. The rearrangement joins TRBV28 to TRBJ1-2, with a possible D match to TRBD1 (5 bases). The germline V gene encodes CDR1 MDHEN and CDR2 SYDVKM. CDR3 length: 15 residues. Trimming stripped 5 bases from V and 5 bases from J, with 18 bases between. The CDR3 region is CASSGLSREFYGYTF. The CDR3 nucleotides are TGTGCCAGCAGTGGCCTTAGCAGGGAATTTTATGGCTACACCTTC.

The chain's CDR3 is CASSYGRNNEYEQYF. As DNA, the CDR3 is TGTGCCAGCAGCTATGGACGGAATAACGAGTACGAGCAGTACTTC. The chain links TRBV7-8 to TRBJ2-7; D is ambiguous. Germline V gene lookup returns CDR1 SGHVS and CDR2 FQNEAQ. CDR3 size: 15 residues. The ends were cut back, 4 bases at V and 4 bases at J, with 17 bases in the middle.

This clonotype showed up many times. The chain joins TRBV7-6 to TRBJ2-7; D is perhaps TRBD1 (5 bases). V lost 5 bases to trimming and J lost 1 base, with 12 bases between them. The CDR3 runs to 14 residues. Germline V gene sequence: CDR1 SGHVS, CDR2 FNYEAQ. The CDR3, as DNA: TGTGCCAGCAGCCAGATGACAGCTTCCTACGAGCAGTACTTC. Residues: CASSQMTASYEQYF.

In its sample, this clonotype was seen many times. This chain joins TRBV6-1 and TRBJ2-7; TRBD1 matches at 8 bases. Germline assignment: CDR1 MNHNS and CDR2 SASEGT. The CDR3 contains 15 residues. The junction had 6 bases not matched to a gene; V was cut back by 2 bases and J by 3 bases. The CDR3 spells CASSESGQGIYEQYF. The DNA for the CDR3 is TGTGCCAGCAGTGAAAGCGGACAGGGAATCTACGAGCAGTACTTC.

This clonotype was detected many times. The V and J genes are TRBV28 and TRBJ2-7, with D tentatively TRBD1 (6 bases). Germline-derived CDR1 and CDR2 are MDHEN and SYDVKM. The CDR3 sequence is 15 residues long. V was cut by 4 bases and J by 3 bases, with 16 bases left in between. CDR3 region: CASSSGGPRDYEQYF. The CDR3 coding sequence is TGTGCCAGCAGTTCTGGGGGCCCACGGGACTACGAGCAGTACTTC.

At least ten counts were recorded for this clonotype. The chain joins TRBV28 to TRBJ2-7; unclear D gene. The V gene's germline CDR1 is MDHEN and CDR2 SYDVKM. Trimming shortened V by 3 bases and J by 3 bases, and 9 bases separated the two germline ends. The CDR3 sequence is 13 residues long. The CDR3 DNA sequence: TGTGCCAGCAGTTTTGCAGACCGCTACGAGCAGTACTTC. Translation: CASSFADRYEQYF.

This sequence joins TRBV30 and TRBJ2-1; D unclear. Germline-derived CDR1 and CDR2 are GTSNPN and SVGIG (reference sequence). Trimming shortened V by 1 base and J by 7 bases, and 5 bases separated the two germline ends. The CDR3 is made up of 11 amino acids. The CDR3 sequence is CAWSDLNEQFF. The CDR3 bases are TGTGCCTGGAGTGACTTGAATGAGCAGTTCTTC.

This clonotype appeared many times. V usage is TRBV28 and J usage is TRBJ2-5; D is unclear. Between the trimmed V and J ends, which lost 7 bases and 4 bases, there was a span of 13 bases. CDR3 length: 13 residues. The germline V gene has CDR1 MDHEN and CDR2 SYDVKM. The CDR3 sequence: CASTLAWGETQYF. CDR3 bases: TGTGCCAGCACTCTTGCGTGGGGAGAGACCCAGTACTTC.

Ten or more counts support this clonotype. V is TRBV2 and J is TRBJ2-7, with a tentative D call TRBD2 (6 bases). In germline, CDR1 is SNHLY, CDR2 FYNNEI. This CDR3 is built from 14 residues. V was cut by 6 bases and J by 0 bases, with 12 bases left in between. CDR3 nucleotides: TGTGCCAGCAGGTATCGGGAGAGCTCCTACGAGCAGTACTTC. Encoded protein: CASRYRESSYEQYF.

The gene calls are TRBV12-3 or TRBV12-4 and TRBJ1-1, with D unclear. The CDR3 spans 12 residues. Trimming removed 7 bases at V and 5 bases at J, with 11 bases between. The CDR3 DNA reads TGTGCCAGCAACACATTAGGGACTGAAGCTTTCTTT. Encoded protein: CASNTLGTEAFF.

This clonotype has at least ten counts. V usage is TRBV6-5 and J usage is TRBJ2-2; 7 bases line up with TRBD1. The CDR3 is 14 residues long. V trimming: 4 bases; J trimming: 5 bases; junction bases outside the gene matches: 4. Germline V gene sequence: CDR1 MNHEY, CDR2 SVGAGI. This CDR3 reads CASSSYRGTGELFF. The CDR3 region has the DNA TGTGCCAGCAGTTCATACAGGGGAACCGGGGAGCTGTTTTTT.

This clonotype was picked up a small number of times. The chain employs TRBV18 and TRBJ2-7; 9 positions agree with TRBD1. V was clipped by 3 bases and J by 6 bases; unmatched bases: 9. CDR1 and CDR2 from the germline V gene are KGHSH and LQKENI. The CDR3 has 15 amino acids. The CDR3 DNA follows: TGTGCCAGCTCACCCGGAGAACAGGGGGCTGGCGAGCAGTACTTC. Amino acids: CASSPGEQGAGEQYF.

This clonotype came up many times. The chain employs TRBV12-3 or TRBV12-4 and TRBJ2-7; no firm D call. The CDR3 sequence is 16 residues long. V shed 5 bases and J shed 2 bases, with 19 bases lying between them. CDR3 bases: TGTGCCAGCAGTCGCAGACCCCCAATCCTTACCTACGAGCAGTACTTC. This codes for CASSRRPPILTYEQYF.

Ten or more counts support this clonotype. V usage is TRBV28 and J usage is TRBJ1-3, with D possibly matching TRBD1 (6 bases). V lost 1 base and J lost 2, with 9 bases in between. Germline CDR1 and CDR2: MDHEN and SYDVKM. CDR3 length: 15 residues. The CDR3 DNA follows: TGTGCCAGCAGTTTATCCCCAGGGGCTGGAAACACCATATATTTT. Its translation: CASSLSPGAGNTIYF.

This clonotype has a count of ten or more. The chain is built from TRBV11-2 and TRBJ2-5; no definite D call. The ends were cut back, 1 base at V and 1 base at J, with 19 bases in the middle. Germline CDR1 SGHAT, CDR2 FQNNGV. The CDR3 is made up of 18 amino acids. As DNA, the CDR3 is TGTGCCAGCAGCTTAGTTTCGAGTCCGACAACACCCCAAGAGACCCAGTACTTC. Its translation is CASSLVSSPTTPQETQYF.

Ten or more counts support this clonotype. The CDR3 nucleotides read TGTGCCAGCAGGGGCGGGACAGGGGGCTTCGCTGAAGCTTTCTTT. This sequence encodes CASRGGTGGFAEAFF. The V call is TRBV27, the J call TRBJ1-1; TRBD1 matches at 12 bases. Per germline, CDR1 MNHEY and CDR2 SMNVEV (reference sequence). After removal of 6 bases from V and 6 bases from J, the junction contained 8 bases not matched to a gene. This CDR3 comprises 15 residues.

The chain recombines TRBV6-5 with TRBJ1-2; no clear D gene. The CDR3 is made up of 13 amino acids. The germline V gene has CDR1 MNHEY and CDR2 SVGAGI. Trimming shortened V by 4 bases and J by 3 bases, and 9 bases separated the two germline ends. CDR3 residues: CASSSVRHYGYTF. The CDR3 bases are TGTGCCAGCAGTTCGGTGAGGCACTATGGCTACACCTTC.

This chain joins TRBV20-1 and TRBJ2-7; TRBD2 matches 9 bases. CDR1 and CDR2 from the germline V gene are DFQATT and SNEGSKA (reference sequence). J gave up 2 bases and V 6 bases, and 11 bases lay outside the gene matches. This CDR3 contains 15 residues. CDR3 sequence reads: CSASSGTSRPYEQYF. For the CDR3, the DNA is TGCAGTGCGTCTTCCGGGACTAGCAGACCCTACGAGCAGTACTTC.